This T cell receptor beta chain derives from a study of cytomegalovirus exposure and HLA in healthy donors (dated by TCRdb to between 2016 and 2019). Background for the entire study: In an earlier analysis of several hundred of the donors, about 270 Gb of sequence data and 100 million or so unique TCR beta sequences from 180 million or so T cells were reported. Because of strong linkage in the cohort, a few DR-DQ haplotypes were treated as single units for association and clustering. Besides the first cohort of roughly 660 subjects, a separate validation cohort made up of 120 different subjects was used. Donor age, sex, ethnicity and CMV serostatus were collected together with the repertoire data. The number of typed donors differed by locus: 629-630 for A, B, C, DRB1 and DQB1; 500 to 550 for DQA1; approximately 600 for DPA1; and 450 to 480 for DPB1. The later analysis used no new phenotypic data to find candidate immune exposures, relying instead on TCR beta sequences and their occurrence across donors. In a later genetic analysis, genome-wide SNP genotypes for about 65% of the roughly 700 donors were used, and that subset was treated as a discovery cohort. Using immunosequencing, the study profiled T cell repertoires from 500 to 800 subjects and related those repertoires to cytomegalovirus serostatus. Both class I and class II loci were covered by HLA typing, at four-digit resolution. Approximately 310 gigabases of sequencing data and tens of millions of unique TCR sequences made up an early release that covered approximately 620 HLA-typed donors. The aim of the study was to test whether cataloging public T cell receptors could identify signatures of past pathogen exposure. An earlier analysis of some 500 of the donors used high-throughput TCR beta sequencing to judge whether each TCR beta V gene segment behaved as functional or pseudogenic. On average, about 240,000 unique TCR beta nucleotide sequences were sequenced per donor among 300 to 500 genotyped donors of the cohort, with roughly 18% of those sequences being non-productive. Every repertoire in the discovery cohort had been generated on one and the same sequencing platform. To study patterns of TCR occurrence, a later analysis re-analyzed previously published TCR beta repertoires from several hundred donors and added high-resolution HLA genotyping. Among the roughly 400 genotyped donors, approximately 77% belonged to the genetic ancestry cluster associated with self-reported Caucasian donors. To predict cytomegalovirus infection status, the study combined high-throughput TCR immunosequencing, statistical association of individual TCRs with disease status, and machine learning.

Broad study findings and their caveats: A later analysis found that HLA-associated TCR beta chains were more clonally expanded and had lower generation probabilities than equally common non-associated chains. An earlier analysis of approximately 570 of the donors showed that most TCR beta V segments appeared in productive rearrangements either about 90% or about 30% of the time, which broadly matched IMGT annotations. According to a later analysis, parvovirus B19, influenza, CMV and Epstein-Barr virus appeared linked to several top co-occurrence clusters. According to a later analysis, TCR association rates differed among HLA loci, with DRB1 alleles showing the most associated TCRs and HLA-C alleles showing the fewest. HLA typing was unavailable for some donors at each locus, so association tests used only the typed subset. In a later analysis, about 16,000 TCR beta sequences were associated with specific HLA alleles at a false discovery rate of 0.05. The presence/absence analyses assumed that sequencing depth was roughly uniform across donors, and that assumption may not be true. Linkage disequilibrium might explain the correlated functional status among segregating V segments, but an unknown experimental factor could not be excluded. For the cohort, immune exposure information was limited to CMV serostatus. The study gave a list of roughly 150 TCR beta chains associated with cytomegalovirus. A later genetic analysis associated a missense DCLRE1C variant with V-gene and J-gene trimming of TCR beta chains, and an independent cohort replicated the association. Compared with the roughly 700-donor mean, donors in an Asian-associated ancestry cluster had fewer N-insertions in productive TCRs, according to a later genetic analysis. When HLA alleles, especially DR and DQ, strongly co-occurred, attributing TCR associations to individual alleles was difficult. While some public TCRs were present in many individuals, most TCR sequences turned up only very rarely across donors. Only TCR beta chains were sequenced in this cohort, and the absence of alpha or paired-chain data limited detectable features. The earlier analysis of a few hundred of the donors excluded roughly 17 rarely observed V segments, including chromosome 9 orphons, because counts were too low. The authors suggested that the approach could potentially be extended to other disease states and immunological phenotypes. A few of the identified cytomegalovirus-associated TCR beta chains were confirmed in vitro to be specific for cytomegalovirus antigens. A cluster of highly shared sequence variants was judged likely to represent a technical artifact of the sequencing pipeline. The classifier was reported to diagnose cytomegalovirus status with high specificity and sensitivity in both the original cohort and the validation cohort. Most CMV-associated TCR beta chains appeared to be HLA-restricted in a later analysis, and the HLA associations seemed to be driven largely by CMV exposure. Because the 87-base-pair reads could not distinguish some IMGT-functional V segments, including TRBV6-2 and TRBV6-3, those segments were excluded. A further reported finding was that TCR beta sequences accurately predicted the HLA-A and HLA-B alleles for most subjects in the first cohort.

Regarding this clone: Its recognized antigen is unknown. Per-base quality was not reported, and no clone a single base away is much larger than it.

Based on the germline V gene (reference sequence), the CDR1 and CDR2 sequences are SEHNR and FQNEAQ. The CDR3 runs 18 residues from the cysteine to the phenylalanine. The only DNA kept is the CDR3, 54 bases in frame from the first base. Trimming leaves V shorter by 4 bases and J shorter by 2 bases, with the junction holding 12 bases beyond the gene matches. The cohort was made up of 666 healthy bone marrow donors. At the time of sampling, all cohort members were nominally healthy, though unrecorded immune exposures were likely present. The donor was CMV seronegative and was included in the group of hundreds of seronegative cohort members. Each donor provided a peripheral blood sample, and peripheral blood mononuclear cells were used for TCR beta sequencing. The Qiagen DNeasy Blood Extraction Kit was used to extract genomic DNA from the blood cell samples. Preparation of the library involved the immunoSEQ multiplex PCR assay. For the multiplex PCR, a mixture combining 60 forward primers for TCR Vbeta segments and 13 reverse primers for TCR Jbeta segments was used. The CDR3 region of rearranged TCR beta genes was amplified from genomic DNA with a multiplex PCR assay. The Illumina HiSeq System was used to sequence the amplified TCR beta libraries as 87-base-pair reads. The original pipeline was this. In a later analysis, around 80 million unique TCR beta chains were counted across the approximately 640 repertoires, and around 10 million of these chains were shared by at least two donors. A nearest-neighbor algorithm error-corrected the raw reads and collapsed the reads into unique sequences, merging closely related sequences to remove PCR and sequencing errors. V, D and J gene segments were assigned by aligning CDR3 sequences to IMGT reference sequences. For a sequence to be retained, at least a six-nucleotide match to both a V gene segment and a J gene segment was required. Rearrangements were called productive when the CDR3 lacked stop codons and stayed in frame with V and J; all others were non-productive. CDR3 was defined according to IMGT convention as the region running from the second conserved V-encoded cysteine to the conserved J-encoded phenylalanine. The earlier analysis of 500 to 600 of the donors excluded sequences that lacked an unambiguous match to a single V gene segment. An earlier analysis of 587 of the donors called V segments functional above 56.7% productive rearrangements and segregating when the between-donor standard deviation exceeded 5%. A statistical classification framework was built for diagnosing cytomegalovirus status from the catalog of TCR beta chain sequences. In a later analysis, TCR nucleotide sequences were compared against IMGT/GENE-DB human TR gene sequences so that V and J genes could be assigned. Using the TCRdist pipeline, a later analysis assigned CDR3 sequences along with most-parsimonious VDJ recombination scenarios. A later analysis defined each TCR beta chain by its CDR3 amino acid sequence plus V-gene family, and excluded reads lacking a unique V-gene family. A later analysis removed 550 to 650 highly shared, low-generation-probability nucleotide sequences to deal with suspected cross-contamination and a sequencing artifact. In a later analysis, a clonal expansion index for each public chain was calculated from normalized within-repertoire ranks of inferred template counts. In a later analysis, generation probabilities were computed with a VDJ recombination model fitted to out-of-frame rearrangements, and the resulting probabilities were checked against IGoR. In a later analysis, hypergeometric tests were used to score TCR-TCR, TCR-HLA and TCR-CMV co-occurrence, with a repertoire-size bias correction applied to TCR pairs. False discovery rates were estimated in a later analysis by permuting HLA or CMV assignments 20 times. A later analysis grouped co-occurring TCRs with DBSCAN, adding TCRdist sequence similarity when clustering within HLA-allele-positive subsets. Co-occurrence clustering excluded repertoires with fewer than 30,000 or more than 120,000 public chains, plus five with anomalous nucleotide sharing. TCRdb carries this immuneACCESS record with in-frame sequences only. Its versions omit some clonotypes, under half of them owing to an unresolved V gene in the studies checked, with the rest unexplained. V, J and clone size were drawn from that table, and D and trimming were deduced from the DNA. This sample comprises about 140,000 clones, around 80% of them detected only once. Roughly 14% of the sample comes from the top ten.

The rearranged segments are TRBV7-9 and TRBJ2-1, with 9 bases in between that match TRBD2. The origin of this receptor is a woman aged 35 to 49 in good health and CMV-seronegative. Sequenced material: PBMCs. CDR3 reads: CASSSSRASGVTYNEQFF. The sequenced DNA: TGTGCCAGCAGCTCCTCCCGGGCTAGCGGGGTCACCTACAATGAGCAGTTCTTC.